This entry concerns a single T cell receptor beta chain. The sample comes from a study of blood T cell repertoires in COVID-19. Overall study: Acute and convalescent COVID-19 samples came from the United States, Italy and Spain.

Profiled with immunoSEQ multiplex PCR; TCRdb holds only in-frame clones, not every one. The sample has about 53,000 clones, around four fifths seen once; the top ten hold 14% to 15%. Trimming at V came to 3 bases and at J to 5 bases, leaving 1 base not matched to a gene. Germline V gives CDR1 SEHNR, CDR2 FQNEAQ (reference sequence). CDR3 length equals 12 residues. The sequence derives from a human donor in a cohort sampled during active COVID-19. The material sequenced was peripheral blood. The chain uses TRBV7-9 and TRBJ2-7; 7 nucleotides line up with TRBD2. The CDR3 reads CASSLGGDEQYF. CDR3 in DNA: TGTGCCAGCAGCTTGGGAGGGGACGAGCAGTACTTC.